These T cell receptor beta chains were read from a single sample in a study of T cell repertoires in cytomegalovirus infection. These receptors lack a known antigen. MiXCR was run by TCRdb on the reads, yielding one entry per CDR3 protein. There are 90,000 to 130,000 distinct CDR3 sequences in the sample; 10% occur only once, and over 25% lies in the top ten. Input material: PBMCs, sequenced either directly or after in vitro stimulation (not recorded which). All receptors derive from a human donor in good health (CMV status not recorded). Some clones in this sample may be carry-over from other donors' samples. CDR3s include the opening cysteine and the closing phenylalanine or tryptophan. Each record gives: CDR3 protein, CDR3 DNA, D gene, clone size, V gene, J gene. A D gene is named only where the DNA matches it firmly. A clone size is listed for some rows: how often the clone was seen (once, few, many), or a class if it is expanded.

CDR3: CASTPTGRQGDRAFF; DNA: TGTGCCAGCACCCCGACGGGTCGGCAGGGAGACCGAGCTTTCTTT; D: -; size: many; V: TRBV7-2; J: TRBJ1-1
CDR3: CASSQVNEQFF; DNA: TGCGCCAGCAGCCAAGTTAATGAGCAGTTCTTC; D: -; size: -; V: TRBV4-1; J: TRBJ2-1
CDR3: CSALGTRTSLEQYF; DNA: TGCAGTGCTCTTGGGACCAGGACTTCTTTAGAGCAGTACTTC; D: -; size: few; V: TRBV20-1; J: TRBJ2-7
CDR3: CASRQGGNYGYTF; DNA: TGTGCCAGCAGACAGGGCGGGAACTATGGCTACACCTTC; D: -; size: -; V: TRBV28; J: TRBJ1-2
CDR3: CASSSRLPEDEKLFF; DNA: TGTGCCAGCAGCTCACGACTCCCGGAGGATGAAAAACTGTTTTTT; D: -; size: few; V: TRBV7-9; J: TRBJ1-4
CDR3: CASSYTSGGRTDTQYF; DNA: TGTGCCAGCAGCTATACTAGCGGGGGCCGCACAGATACGCAGTATTTT; D: TRBD2; size: many; V: TRBV7-9; J: TRBJ2-3
CDR3: CAWSVEPAGGENIQYF; DNA: TGTGCCTGGAGTGTAGAGCCCGCAGGGGGCGAAAACATTCAGTACTTC; D: TRBD1; size: -; V: TRBV30; J: TRBJ2-4
CDR3: CASSLQTYGYTF; DNA: TGTGCCAGCAGTTTACAGACCTATGGCTACACCTTC; D: -; size: many; V: TRBV28; J: TRBJ1-2
CDR3: CASSQGTYNEQFF; DNA: TGCGCCAGCAGCCAAGGGACCTACAATGAGCAGTTCTTC; D: -; size: few; V: TRBV4-3; J: TRBJ2-1
CDR3: CASSPTVGLAAYEQYF; DNA: TGTGCCAGCAGCCCCACGGTTGGACTAGCGGCTTACGAGCAGTACTTC; D: TRBD2; size: many; V: TRBV7-8; J: TRBJ2-7
CDR3: CATSDPLAGGIQTQYF; DNA: TGTGCCACCAGTGATCCGCTAGCGGGAGGTATCCAGACCCAGTACTTC; D: TRBD2; size: few; V: TRBV24-1; J: TRBJ2-5
CDR3: CATSDDRGNQPQHF; DNA: TGTGCCACCAGTGATGACAGAGGCAATCAGCCCCAGCATTTT; D: -; size: many; V: TRBV24-1; J: TRBJ1-5
CDR3: CSVTGGESYEQYF; DNA: TGCAGCGTAACCGGGGGGGAGAGCTACGAGCAGTACTTC; D: TRBD2; size: -; V: TRBV29-1; J: TRBJ2-7
CDR3: CASSWRTGGTDTQYF; DNA: TGTGCCAGCAGCTGGAGGACAGGGGGCACAGATACGCAGTATTTT; D: TRBD1; size: many; V: TRBV7-2; J: TRBJ2-3
CDR3: CASSGDSGANVLTF; DNA: TGTGCCAGCAGTGGGGACTCTGGGGCCAACGTCCTGACTTTC; D: -; size: many; V: TRBV2; J: TRBJ2-6
CDR3: CAISRALAETQYF; DNA: TGTGCCATCAGTAGAGCTCTGGCAGAGACCCAGTACTTC; D: -; size: many; V: TRBV10-3; J: TRBJ2-5
CDR3: CASSPVGQSNYGYTF; DNA: TGTGCCAGCAGCCCCGTCGGACAGAGCAACTATGGCTACACCTTC; D: -; size: many; V: TRBV9; J: TRBJ1-2
CDR3: CAISEPAGLAGVGEQYF; DNA: TGTGCCATCAGTGAGCCAGCGGGACTAGCGGGAGTGGGGGAGCAGTACTTC; D: TRBD2; size: many; V: TRBV10-3; J: TRBJ2-7
CDR3: CASSSGRNEQFF; DNA: TGTGCCAGCAGCAGCGGGAGAAATGAGCAGTTCTTC; D: TRBD2; size: few; V: TRBV7-8; J: TRBJ2-1
CDR3: CASRRQGNIYEQYF; DNA: TGTGCCAGCCGACGACAGGGCAATATCTACGAGCAGTACTTC; D: TRBD1; size: few; V: TRBV18; J: TRBJ2-7
CDR3: CAISERALGPNEQFF; DNA: TGTGCCATCAGCGAGAGGGCCCTAGGTCCCAATGAGCAGTTCTTC; D: -; size: -; V: TRBV10-3; J: TRBJ2-1
CDR3: CASSLPGLVGSEQFF; DNA: TGTGCCAGCTCCCTCCCTGGACTAGTCGGATCTGAGCAGTTCTTC; D: TRBD2; size: -; V: TRBV18; J: TRBJ2-1
CDR3: CASSPGQGCGYTF; DNA: TGCGCCAGCAGTCCAGGACAGGGCTGTGGCTACACCTTC; D: TRBD1; size: -; V: TRBV23-1; J: TRBJ1-2
CDR3: CASSLASGGIYEQFF; DNA: TGTGCCAGCAGCTTAGCGAGTGGCGGGATCTATGAGCAGTTCTTC; D: -; size: many; V: TRBV7-2; J: TRBJ2-1
CDR3: CASNPWVGIRGRDGANVLTF; DNA: TGTGCCAGCAACCCCTGGGTCGGGATTCGCGGGAGGGACGGGGCCAACGTCCTGACTTTC; D: TRBD2; size: many; V: TRBV7-8; J: TRBJ2-6